This entry lists 20 T cell receptor beta chains sequenced from one sample in a study of a mutant IDH1 vaccine in newly diagnosed glioma. Regarding time point: week 35, safety follow-up. Vaccination comprised doses that each held 300 ug of mutant IDH1 20-mer peptide, plus topical imiquimod. The assay was immunoSEQ multiplex PCR, and TCRdb's table has in-frame clones only and misses some. The sample includes under 40,000 clones, approximately 77% of them seen just once. What these receptors recognize is not known. The source material was PBMCs, sampled from a glioma patient whose treatment included an IDH1 peptide vaccine. Source of these receptors: a young man with glioma.

The chain is built from TRBV5-4 and TRBJ1-1; D is undetermined. The CDR3 has 14 residues. V gave up 1 base and J gave up 7 bases, with 14 bases separating them. In germline, CDR1 is SGHNT, CDR2 YYREEE (reference sequence). CDR3 nucleotide sequence: TGTGCCAGCAGCTTGCCGGAAGTCTGGGGTGAAGCTTTCTTT. Protein product: CASSLPEVWGEAFF.

The gene calls are TRBV6-6 and TRBJ2-3, with a weak D call TRBD2 (6 bases). The length of the CDR3 is 11 residues. Trimming shortened V by 5 bases and J by 6 bases, and 6 bases separated the two germline ends. Germline V gene data show CDR1 as MNHNY and CDR2 as SVGAGI (reference sequence). The DNA of the CDR3 is TGTGCCAGCAGTCGGGGGGATACGCAGTATTTT. Translating gives CASSRGDTQYF.

This chain joins TRBV30 and TRBJ2-2; 10 nucleotides align to TRBD2. This CDR3 comprises 16 residues. Germline V gene data show CDR1 as GTSNPN and CDR2 as SVGIG (reference sequence). The junction had 4 bases not matched to a gene; V was cut back by 0 bases and J by 3 bases. The CDR3 bases are TGTGCCTGGAGTGTAGGGCTAGCGGGAGACACCGGGGAGCTGTTTTTT. This encodes CAWSVGLAGDTGELFF.

This sequence joins TRBV19 and TRBJ1-5; D gene ambiguous. Germline CDR1 reads LNHDA; CDR2 reads SQIVND (reference sequence). This CDR3 region has 13 residues. Trimming pared 3 bases from V and 2 bases from J, leaving 5 bases between. The CDR3 region is CASSMKGNQPQHF. In DNA form, the CDR3 reads TGTGCCAGTAGTATGAAGGGCAATCAGCCCCAGCATTTT. The variable domain in full, completed from reference TRBV19 and TRBJ1-5, reads DGGITQSPKYLFRKEGQNVTLSCEQNLNHDAMYWYRQDPGQGLRLIYYSQIVNDFQKGDIAEGYSVSREKKESFPLTVTSAQKNPTAFYLCASSMKGNQPQHFGDGTRLSIL.

The rearrangement joins TRBV11-3 to TRBJ2-2, with D unresolved. The ends were cut back, 2 bases at V and 5 bases at J, with 6 bases in the middle. The CDR3 is 13 residues long. Per the germline V gene, CDR1 is SGHNT and CDR2 is YENEEA. The CDR3 region has the DNA TGTGCCAGCAGCTTAACCCAGACCGGGGAGCTGTTTTTT. Translated: CASSLTQTGELFF. The variable domain in full, completed from reference TRBV11-3 and TRBJ2-2, reads EAGVVQSPRYKIIEKKQPVAFWCNPISGHNTLYWYLQNLGQGPELLIRYENEEAVDDSQLPKDRFSAERLKGVDSTLKIQPAELGDSAVYLCASSLTQTGELFFGEGSRLTVL.

This chain joins TRBV7-9 and TRBJ2-5; no clear D. The CDR3 loop spans 11 amino acids. Germline V gene data show CDR1 as SEHNR and CDR2 as FQNEAQ (reference sequence). With 4 bases removed from V and 5 bases from J, the gap between germline ends came to 5 bases. The CDR3 DNA reads TGTGCCAGCAGCTCCGGGGAGACCCAGTACTTC. Translating it yields CASSSGETQYF.

This chain uses TRBV5-1 with TRBJ2-3; 10 nucleotides line up with TRBD2. Germline CDR1 is SGHRS and CDR2 is YFSETQ. The CDR3 consists of 16 residues. Trimming removed 4 bases from V and 4 bases from J; junction bases left unmatched: 9. CDR3: CASSPRTSGGADTQYF. The CDR3 coding sequence is TGCGCCAGCAGCCCCAGGACTAGCGGAGGGGCAGATACGCAGTATTTT.

This chain joins TRBV19 and TRBJ1-1, with unresolved D. The CDR3 runs 13 residues. Germline CDR1 reads LNHDA; CDR2 reads SQIVND (reference sequence). V lost 1 base to trimming and J lost 4 bases, with 7 bases between them. The CDR3 DNA follows: TGTGCCAGTAGTATAGGTCGGTTCACTGAAGCTTTCTTT. It translates to CASSIGRFTEAFF.

The chain employs TRBV7-2 and TRBJ1-3; D call uncertain. From germline, CDR1 is SGHTA and CDR2 FQGNSA. Trimming stripped 4 bases from V and 9 bases from J, with 16 bases between. The CDR3 is 14 residues long. In nucleotides, the CDR3 is TGTGCCAGCAGCTCTCTGGGGTCACTGGGCACCATATATTTT. Residues: CASSSLGSLGTIYF.

The rearrangement uses TRBV6-1 and TRBJ1-2; 11 positions match TRBD1. V dropped 10 bases and J dropped 4; count of bases not matched to a gene: 8. There are 14 residues in the CDR3. Germline lookup yields CDR1 MNHNS and CDR2 SASEGT. For the CDR3, the DNA is TGTGCCATCGGTCCGGGACAGGGGGTCTATGGCTACACCTTC. Translated: CAIGPGQGVYGYTF.

The chain uses TRBV27 and TRBJ2-1; 7 positions match TRBD2. The CDR3 runs 13 residues. CDR1 is MNHEY and CDR2 is SMNVEV in the germline V gene (reference sequence). V gave up 4 bases and J gave up 10 bases; unmatched junction bases: 7. The CDR3 loop reads CASSSTSEDEQFF. The CDR3 coding sequence is TGTGCCAGCAGTTCTACTAGCGAGGACGAGCAGTTCTTC.

The chain has TRBV9 and TRBJ2-1; D remains unclear. CDR3 length: 16 residues. Germline loops: CDR1 SGDLS, CDR2 YYNGEE. The ends were cut back, 0 bases at V and 2 bases at J, with 12 bases in the middle. Written as DNA, the CDR3 is TGTGCCAGCAGCGTAGAGATGGGAATGGCCTACAATGAGCAGTTCTTC. Encoded protein: CASSVEMGMAYNEQFF.

This clone was picked up one time. The CDR3 bases are TGTGCCAGCAGTGAGGTAAAGGGGGCAGGGAGGCAGCCCCAGCATTTT. Its translation: CASSEVKGAGRQPQHF. The genes are TRBV6-1 and TRBJ1-5; 7 nucleotides line up with TRBD1. Germline loops: CDR1 MNHNS, CDR2 SASEGT. The CDR3 spans 16 residues. Germline trimming cut 3 bases from V and 7 bases from J; bases unmatched to any gene: 12.

This clone appeared a single time. CDR3 nucleotides: TGTGCCAGTAGTCCCGGACAGGGTCTTTACGAGCAGTACTTC. Translated: CASSPGQGLYEQYF. The V gene is TRBV19, the J gene TRBJ2-7; TRBD1 agrees at 8 bases. Germline values: CDR1 LNHDA, CDR2 SQIVND (reference sequence). With V trimmed by 5 bases and J by 4 bases, 7 bases remained unmatched. This CDR3 contains 14 residues.

J is TRBJ2-3 and V is TRBV29-1; the match to TRBD1 covers 7 bases. V lost 6 bases and J lost 10; bases outside the gene matches: 7. Looked up from germline, CDR1 is SQVTM and CDR2 is ANQGSEA. The CDR3 runs 11 residues. The chain's CDR3 is CSVTGSSAQYF. The CDR3 DNA reads TGCAGCGTGACAGGGAGCAGTGCGCAGTATTTT.

CDR3 loop: CASSLVGQTSDTQYF. Written as DNA, the CDR3 is TGTGCCAGCAGCTTAGTCGGGCAGACTTCAGATACGCAGTATTTT. J is TRBJ2-3 and V is TRBV7-9; no reliable D call. The length of the CDR3 is 15 residues. Germline CDR1 and CDR2: SEHNR and FQNEAQ (reference sequence). V was cut by 1 base and J by 4 bases, with 12 bases left in between.

CDR3 sequence reads: CASRRIGRRSYEQYF. CDR3 nucleotide sequence: TGTGCCAGCCGAAGAATTGGCAGGAGGTCCTACGAGCAGTACTTC. The chain is built from TRBV11-2 and TRBJ2-7; tentatively, D is TRBD2 (5 bases). Trimming removed 8 bases at V and 1 base at J, with 18 bases between. The germline V gene has CDR1 SGHAT and CDR2 FQNNGV. The CDR3 covers 15 residues.

The J gene is TRBJ1-4, the V gene TRBV25-1; D is ambiguous. Germline-derived CDR1 and CDR2 are MGHDK and SYGVNS. This CDR3 is 14 amino acids long. The V end lost 3 bases, the J end lost 7 bases, and 12 bases lay between the germline ends. The CDR3 loop is CASSDYTGGEKLFF. DNA for the CDR3: TGTGCCAGCAGTGATTATACGGGCGGTGAAAAACTGTTTTTT.

The chain couples TRBV27 to TRBJ1-1; the D is unclear. The ends were cut back, 4 bases at V and 4 bases at J, with 13 bases in the middle. The CDR3 covers 14 residues. The V gene's germline CDR1 is MNHEY and CDR2 SMNVEV (reference sequence). This chain's CDR3 is CASSSPSRSTEAFF. CDR3 in DNA: TGTGCCAGCAGTTCCCCGTCCAGGTCCACTGAAGCTTTCTTT.

This clone has just one count. J is TRBJ2-7 and V is TRBV4-1, with a possible D match to TRBD1 (7 bases). V dropped 1 base and J dropped 0 bases, with 19 bases sitting between them. Germline assignment: CDR1 MGHRA and CDR2 YSYEKL. The CDR3 has 18 amino acids. CDR3 in amino acids: CASSQGGAGQTFSYEQYF. CDR3 DNA: TGCGCCAGCAGCCAAGGCGGGGCGGGACAGACTTTCTCCTACGAGCAGTACTTC.